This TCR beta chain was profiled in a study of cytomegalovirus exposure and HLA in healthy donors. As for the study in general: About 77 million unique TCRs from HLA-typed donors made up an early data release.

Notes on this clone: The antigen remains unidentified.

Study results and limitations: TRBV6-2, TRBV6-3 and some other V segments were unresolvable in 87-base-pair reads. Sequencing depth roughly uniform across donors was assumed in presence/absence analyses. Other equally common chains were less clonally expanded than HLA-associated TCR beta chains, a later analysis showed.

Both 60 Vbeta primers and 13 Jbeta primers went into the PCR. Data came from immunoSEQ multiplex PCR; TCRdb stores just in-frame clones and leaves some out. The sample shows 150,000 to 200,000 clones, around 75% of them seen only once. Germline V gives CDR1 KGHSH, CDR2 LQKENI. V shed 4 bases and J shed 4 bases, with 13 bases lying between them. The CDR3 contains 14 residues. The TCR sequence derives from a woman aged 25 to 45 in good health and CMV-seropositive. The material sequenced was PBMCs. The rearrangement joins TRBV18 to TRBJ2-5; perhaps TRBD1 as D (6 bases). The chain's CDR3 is CASSQNRASETQYF. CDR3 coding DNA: TGTGCCAGCTCACAGAACAGGGCGTCAGAGACCCAGTACTTC.